These 7 T cell receptor beta chains were sequenced from one sample in a study of regulatory T cells in long-lasting Graves disease. Time point: newly diagnosed GD, antithyroid drugs for less than 3 months. Isolated PBMC RNA provided the starting material for the TCR library. HTBI primers from iRepertoire and Arm-PCR of CDR3 regions yielded the TCR beta libraries. One entry per CDR3 protein, called by TCRdb with MiXCR from the multiplex PCR reads. The sample holds about 440,000 distinct CDR3 sequences; about 15% are singletons and the top ten take roughly 10%. These same data were also listed under a study on T cells in Graves' hyperthyroidism and ophthalmopathy.

The sample here was peripheral blood mononuclear cells (PBMCs), taken at new diagnosis, from a patient treated with antithyroid drugs. The receptors shown here come from a woman aged 30 to 39 with Graves disease.

As to this clonotype: This may stem from a read error, because a much larger clone lies one nucleotide away. This chain joins TRBV6-1 and TRBJ2-3, with D unresolved. The germline V gene has CDR1 MNHNS and CDR2 SASEGT. The CDR3 spans 11 residues. Trimming removed 6 bases at V and 2 bases at J, with 3 bases between. The CDR3: CASRDTDTQYF. The DNA for the CDR3 is TGTGCCAGCAGGGACACAGATACGCAGTATTTT.

The gene calls are TRBV19 and TRBJ2-1; 7 bases are shared with TRBD2. The CDR3 sequence is 14 residues long. V gave up 11 bases and J gave up 5 bases; unmatched junction bases: 12. Germline V CDR1 and CDR2: LNHDA, SQIVND (reference sequence). The CDR3, as DNA: TGTGCCTCACTCGACTTGGGGGGGGACAATGAGCAGTTCTTC. Translating it yields CASLDLGGDNEQFF.

This clonotype was picked up a small number of times. This sequence joins TRBV20-1 and TRBJ2-1, with D possibly being TRBD2 (6 bases). The CDR3 is made up of 20 amino acids. Germline values: CDR1 DFQATT, CDR2 SNEGSKA (reference sequence). With 0 bases removed from V and 2 bases from J, the gap between germline ends came to 26 bases. CDR3 bases: TGCAGTGCTAGAGAGCTATACAGTCGATCCTATCGGAGGGCCTACAATGAGCAGTTCTTC. Protein product: CSARELYSRSYRRAYNEQFF.

CDR3 nucleotides: TGTGCCTGGGAGTCACAGGGGGCACTCCCCTATGGCTACACCTTC. Amino acids: CAWESQGALPYGYTF. This rearrangement joins TRBV30 to TRBJ1-2, with 9 bases fitting TRBD1. Germline V gives CDR1 GTSNPN, CDR2 SVGIG (reference sequence). The CDR3 consists of 15 residues. Trimming took 5 bases from V and 4 from J; bases not matched to a gene: 11.

This clonotype has at least ten counts. The chain employs TRBV18 and TRBJ1-2; D unclear. V was clipped by 1 base and J by 3 bases, with 12 bases between them. The CDR3 covers 15 residues. CDR1 KGHSH and CDR2 LQKENI come from the germline V gene. CDR3 nucleotides: TGTGCCAGCTCACCACAATGGTTTCCAGACTATGGCTACACCTTC. This translates into CASSPQWFPDYGYTF.

The table lists this clonotype with a count of one. A single base separates this from a much larger clone, so it may be a read error. In this CDR3 the conserved last residue, phenylalanine or tryptophan, is missing, so a read error is likely. The rearrangement uses TRBV5-1 and TRBJ1-2; D uncertain. CDR3 size: 12 residues. Germline CDR1 is SGHRS and CDR2 is YFSETQ. V lost 2 bases, J lost 8 bases, and 10 bases lay in between. CDR3 loop: CASSFSGVGYTS. CDR3 DNA sequence: TGCGCCAGCAGCTTTTCCGGGGTCGGCTACACCTCC.

This clonotype was counted many times. This chain joins TRBV11-2 and TRBJ1-5, with D unresolved. Germline-derived CDR1 and CDR2 are SGHAT and FQNNGV. The CDR3 is made up of 15 amino acids. The V end was cut by 2 bases, the J end by 3 bases, with 11 bases between. DNA for the CDR3: TGTGCCAGCAGCTTAACGGGAGGCTCCAATCAGCCCCAGCATTTT. Translation: CASSLTGGSNQPQHF.